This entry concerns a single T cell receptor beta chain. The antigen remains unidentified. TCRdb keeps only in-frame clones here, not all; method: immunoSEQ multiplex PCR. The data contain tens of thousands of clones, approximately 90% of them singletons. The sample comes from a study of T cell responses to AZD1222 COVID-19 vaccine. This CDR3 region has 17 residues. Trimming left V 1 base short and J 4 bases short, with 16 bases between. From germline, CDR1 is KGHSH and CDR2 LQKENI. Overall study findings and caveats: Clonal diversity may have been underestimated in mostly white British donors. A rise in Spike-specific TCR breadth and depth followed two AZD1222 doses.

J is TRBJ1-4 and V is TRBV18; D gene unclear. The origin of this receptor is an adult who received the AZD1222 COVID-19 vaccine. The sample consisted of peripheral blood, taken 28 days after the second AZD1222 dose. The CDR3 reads CASSPQRSEDGNEKLFF. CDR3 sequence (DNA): TGTGCCAGCTCACCACAGCGCTCGGAGGATGGTAATGAAAAACTGTTTTTT.